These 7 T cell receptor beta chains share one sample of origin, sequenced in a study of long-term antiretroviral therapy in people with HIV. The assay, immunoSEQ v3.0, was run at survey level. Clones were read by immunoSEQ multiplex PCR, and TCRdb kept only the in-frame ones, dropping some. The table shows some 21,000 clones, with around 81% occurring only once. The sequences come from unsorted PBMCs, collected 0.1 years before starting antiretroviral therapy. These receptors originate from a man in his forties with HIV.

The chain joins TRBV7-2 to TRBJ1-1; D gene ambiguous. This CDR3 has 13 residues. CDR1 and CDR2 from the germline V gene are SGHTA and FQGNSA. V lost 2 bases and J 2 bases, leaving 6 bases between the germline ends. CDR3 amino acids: CASSLRTNTEAFF. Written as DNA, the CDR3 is TGTGCCAGCAGCTTAAGGACCAACACTGAAGCTTTCTTT.

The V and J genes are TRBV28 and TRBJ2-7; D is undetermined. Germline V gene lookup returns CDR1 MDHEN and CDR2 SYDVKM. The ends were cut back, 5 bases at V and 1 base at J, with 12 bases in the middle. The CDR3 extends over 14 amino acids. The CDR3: CASSNPGLSYEQYF. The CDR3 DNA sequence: TGTGCCAGCAGTAATCCGGGCCTGTCCTACGAGCAGTACTTC.

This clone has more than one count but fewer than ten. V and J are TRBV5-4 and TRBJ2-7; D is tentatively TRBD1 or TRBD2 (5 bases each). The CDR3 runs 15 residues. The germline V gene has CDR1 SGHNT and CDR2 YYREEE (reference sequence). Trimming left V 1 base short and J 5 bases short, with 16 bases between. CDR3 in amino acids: CASSLTGQGGNEQYF. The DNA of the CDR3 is TGTGCCAGCAGCTTGACGGGGCAGGGTGGAAACGAGCAGTACTTC. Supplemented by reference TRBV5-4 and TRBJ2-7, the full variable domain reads ETGVTQSPTHLIKTRGQQVTLRCSSQSGHNTVSWYQQALGQGPQFIFQYYREEENGRGNFPPRFSGLQFPNYSSELNVNALELDDSALYLCASSLTGQGGNEQYFGPGTRLTVT.

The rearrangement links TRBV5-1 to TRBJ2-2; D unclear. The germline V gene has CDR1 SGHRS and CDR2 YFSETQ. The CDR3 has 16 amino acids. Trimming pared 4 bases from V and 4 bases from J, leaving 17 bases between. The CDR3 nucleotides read TGCGCCAGCAGCGGGTGGCCTAGTGCCACCACCGGGGAGCTGTTTTTT. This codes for CASSGWPSATTGELFF.

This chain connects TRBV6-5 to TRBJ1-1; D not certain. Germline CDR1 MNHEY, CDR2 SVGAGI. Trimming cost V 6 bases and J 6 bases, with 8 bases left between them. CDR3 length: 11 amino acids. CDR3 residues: CASRKRAEAFF. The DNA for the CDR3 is TGTGCCAGCAGAAAGCGAGCTGAAGCTTTCTTT.

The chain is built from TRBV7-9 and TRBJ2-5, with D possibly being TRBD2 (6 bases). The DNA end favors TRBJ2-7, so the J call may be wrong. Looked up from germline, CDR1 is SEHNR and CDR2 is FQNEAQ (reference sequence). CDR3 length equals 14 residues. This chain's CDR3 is CASTSSGVTYEQYF. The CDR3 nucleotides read TGTGCCAGCACCTCATCGGGGGTGACCTACGAGCAGTACTTC.

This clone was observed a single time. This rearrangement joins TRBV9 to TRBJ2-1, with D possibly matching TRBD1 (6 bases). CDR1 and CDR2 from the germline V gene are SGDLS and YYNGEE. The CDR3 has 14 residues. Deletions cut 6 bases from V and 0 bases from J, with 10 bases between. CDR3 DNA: TGTGCCAGCAATCAGGGGAGCTCCTACAATGAGCAGTTCTTC. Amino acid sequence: CASNQGSSYNEQFF. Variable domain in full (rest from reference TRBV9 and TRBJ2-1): DSGVTQTPKHLITATGQRVTLRCSPRSGDLSVYWYQQSLDQGLQFLIQYYNGEERAKGNILERFSAQQFPDLHSELNLSSLELGDSALYFCASNQGSSYNEQFFGPGTRLTVL.